This entry lists 5 T cell receptor beta chains sequenced from one sample in a study of T cells after yellow fever vaccination. Using its own MiXCR run on the 5' RACE reads, TCRdb lists one record per CDR3 protein. The repertoire has roughly 63,000 distinct CDR3 sequences, approximately 8% of them found once; the top ten carry 30% to 45%. Specimen: CD8+ T cells sorted from PBMCs, collected 15 days after the yellow fever booster vaccination. The receptors derive from a man between 25 and 39 years old who received the YFV17D yellow fever vaccine.

This clonotype was seen repeatedly, ten times or more. The chain joins TRBV7-2 to TRBJ2-1; 8 bases line up with TRBD2. The germline V gene encodes CDR1 SGHTA and CDR2 FQGNSA. The V segment lost 2 bases and the J segment 0 bases; nucleotides outside the gene matches: 3. The CDR3 spans 16 residues. Here the CDR3 reads CASSLSTSGSYNEQFF. The CDR3 bases are TGTGCCAGCAGCTTAAGTACTAGCGGCTCCTACAATGAGCAGTTCTTC.

This clonotype has at least ten counts. CDR3 bases: TGTGCCAGCAGCACCGGGACAGATATCTCCTACGAGCAGTACTTC. This codes for CASSTGTDISYEQYF. This sequence joins TRBV6-2 or TRBV6-3 and TRBJ2-7; 7 bases agree with TRBD1. The CDR3 is made up of 15 amino acids. Germline V gene sequence: CDR1 MNHEY, CDR2 SVGEGT. After removal of 6 bases from V and 0 bases from J, the junction contained 8 bases not matched to a gene.

This clonotype was seen at least ten times. The rearrangement links TRBV5-6 to TRBJ1-1, with D possibly TRBD1 on 5 matching bases. V lost 4 bases and J 0 bases, leaving 13 bases between the germline ends. Germline CDR1 SGHDT, CDR2 YYEEEE. This CDR3 contains 15 residues. The CDR3 region has the DNA TGTGCCAGCAGCCCGGGGGGGTTCATGAACACTGAAGCTTTCTTT. It specifies CASSPGGFMNTEAFF.

This clonotype was found many times. The chain is built from TRBV4-3 and TRBJ2-7; D uncertain. The CDR3 has 13 amino acids. V lost 2 bases to trimming and J lost 4 bases, with 9 bases between them. Germline CDR1 LGHNA, CDR2 YSLEER. This CDR3 reads CASSQSQHYEQYF. In DNA, the CDR3 is TGCGCCAGCAGCCAATCTCAGCATTACGAGCAGTACTTC.

At least ten counts were recorded for this clonotype. V and J are TRBV10-3 and TRBJ2-3; possibly TRBD1 for D (5 bases). CDR3 size: 14 residues. Per the germline V gene, CDR1 is ENHRY and CDR2 is SYGVKD. Trimming took 4 bases from V and 5 from J, leaving 13 bases between them. CDR3 region: CAISGGQPVDTQYF. CDR3 coding DNA: TGTGCCATCAGTGGGGGCCAGCCGGTAGATACGCAGTATTTT.